Sequencing of this TCR beta chain was carried out in a study of T cell changes during pregnancy in multiple sclerosis. Using immunoSEQ multiplex PCR, the repertoire was profiled, and TCRdb retains in-frame clones only, with some absent. The table records approximately 27,000 clones, around 94% of them present only once. The CDR3 contains 15 residues. CDR1 MGHRA and CDR2 YSYEKL come from the germline V gene. V was pared by 1 base and J by 7 bases, with 6 bases of the junction left unmatched. Source: CD4+ T cells from peripheral blood mononuclear cells, taken in the first trimester of pregnancy. The sequence was obtained from a female donor with multiple sclerosis, enrolled in a pregnancy study. The chain has TRBV4-1 and TRBJ2-2, with 7 bases identical to TRBD1. The CDR3 region is CASSQGRQGRGELFF. CDR3 in DNA: TGCGCCAGCAGCCAAGGTCGACAGGGCCGCGGGGAGCTGTTTTTT.